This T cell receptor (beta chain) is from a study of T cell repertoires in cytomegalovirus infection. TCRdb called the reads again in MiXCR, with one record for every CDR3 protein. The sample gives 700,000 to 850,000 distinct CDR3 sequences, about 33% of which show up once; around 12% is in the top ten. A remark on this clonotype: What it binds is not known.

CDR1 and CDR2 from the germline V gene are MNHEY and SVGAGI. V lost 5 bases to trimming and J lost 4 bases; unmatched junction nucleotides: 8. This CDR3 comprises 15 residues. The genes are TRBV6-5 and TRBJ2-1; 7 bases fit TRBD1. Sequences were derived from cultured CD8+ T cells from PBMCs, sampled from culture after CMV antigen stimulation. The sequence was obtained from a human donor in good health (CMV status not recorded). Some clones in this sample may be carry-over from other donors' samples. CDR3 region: CASSRDSPLYNEQFF. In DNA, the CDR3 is TGTGCCAGCAGTCGGGACAGCCCCCTTTACAATGAGCAGTTCTTC.